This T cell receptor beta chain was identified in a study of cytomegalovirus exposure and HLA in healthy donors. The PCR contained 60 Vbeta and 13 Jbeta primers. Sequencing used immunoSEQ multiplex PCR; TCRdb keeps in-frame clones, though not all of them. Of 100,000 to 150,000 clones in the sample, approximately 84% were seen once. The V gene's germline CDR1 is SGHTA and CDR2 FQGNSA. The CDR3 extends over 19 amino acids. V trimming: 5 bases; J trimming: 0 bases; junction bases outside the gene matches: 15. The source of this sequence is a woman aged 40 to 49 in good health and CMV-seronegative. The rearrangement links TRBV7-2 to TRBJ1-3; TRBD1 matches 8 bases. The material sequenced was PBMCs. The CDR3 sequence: CASSHPGQAAHLSGNTIYF. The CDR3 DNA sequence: TGTGCCAGCAGCCACCCGGGACAGGCCGCGCACCTCTCTGGAAACACCATATATTTT.